The next 4 T cell receptor beta chains were all read from a single sample in a study of CD4+ T cells in melanoma. The protocol was immunoSEQ multiplex PCR, while the TCRdb copy is restricted to in-frame clones and leaves out a portion. Found here are about 18,000 clones, 83% of them singletons; the top ten hold 4.5% to 5.5%. Specimen: cells from a culture (not recorded whether cultured in vitro). These receptors were collected from a human donor with melanoma.

This chain connects TRBV30 to TRBJ1-1, with a possible D match to TRBD1 (6 bases). CDR3 length: 15 residues. Trimming shortened V by 4 bases and J by 4 bases, and 19 bases separated the two germline ends. Per germline, CDR1 GTSNPN and CDR2 SVGIG (reference sequence). CDR3 in amino acids: CAWNRGGPAGTEAFF. The CDR3 DNA sequence: TGTGCCTGGAACCGGGGGGGCCCTGCGGGCACTGAAGCTTTCTTT.

The chain recombines TRBV5-4 with TRBJ1-3, with D possibly TRBD1 on 5 matching bases. This CDR3 comprises 14 residues. The V end was cut by 6 bases, the J end by 5 bases, with 15 bases between. Germline V gene lookup returns CDR1 SGHNT and CDR2 YYREEE (reference sequence). The CDR3, as DNA: TGTGCCAGCACCACAGGAAGATATAGAAACACCATATATTTT. Translating it yields CASTTGRYRNTIYF.

This chain links TRBV15 with TRBJ2-3; 9 positions agree with TRBD1. This CDR3 has 15 amino acids. Germline CDR1 reads LNHNV; CDR2 reads YYDKDF (reference sequence). V lost 4 bases and J lost 2; bases outside the gene matches: 4. CDR3 amino acids: CATSTGQGDTDTQYF. The CDR3 nucleotides read TGTGCCACCAGCACGGGACAGGGTGACACAGATACGCAGTATTTT.

The chain uses TRBV7-2 and TRBJ1-3; 9 nucleotides align to TRBD1. The V segment lost 5 bases and the J segment 4 bases; nucleotides outside the gene matches: 6. The germline CDR1 and CDR2 sequences are SGHTA and FQGNSA. CDR3 length: 15 amino acids. The CDR3 nucleotides are TGTGCCAGCAGCCCGGACAGGGGCGGAGGAAACACCATATATTTT. The encoded protein is CASSPDRGGGNTIYF.